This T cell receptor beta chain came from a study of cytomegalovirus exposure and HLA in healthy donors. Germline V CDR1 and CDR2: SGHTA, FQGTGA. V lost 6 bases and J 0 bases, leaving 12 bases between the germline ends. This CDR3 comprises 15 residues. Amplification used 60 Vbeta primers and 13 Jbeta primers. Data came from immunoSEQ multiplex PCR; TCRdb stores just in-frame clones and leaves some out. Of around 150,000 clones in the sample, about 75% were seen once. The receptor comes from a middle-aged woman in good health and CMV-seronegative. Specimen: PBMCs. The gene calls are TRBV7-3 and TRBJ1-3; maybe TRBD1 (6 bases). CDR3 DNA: TGTGCCAGCAGTCAACAGGGAAGCTCTGGAAACACCATATATTTT. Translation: CASSQQGSSGNTIYF. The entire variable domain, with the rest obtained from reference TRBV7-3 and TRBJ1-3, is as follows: GAGVSQTPSNKVTEKGKYVELRCDPISGHTALYWYRQSLGQGPEFLIYFQGTGAADDSGLPNDRFFAVRPEGSVSTLKIQRTERGDSAVYLCASSQQGSSGNTIYFGEGSWLTVV.